This TCR beta chain was retrieved from a study of shared clonotypes between healthy human individuals. From germline, CDR1 is MNHNS and CDR2 SASEGT. V was trimmed by 2 bases and J by 0 bases, leaving 11 bases between them. The CDR3 consists of 16 residues. CD8 memory pooled CD45RO+ cells and CCR7-negative CD45RA+ TemRA cells. Points on this clone: The antigen remains undetermined.

Broader study findings: Roughly 5% of naive CD4 clonotypes were common to a handful of donors.

Assay used: immunoSEQ multiplex PCR; TCRdb lists only in-frame clones, some missing. The sample lists hundreds of thousands of clones; about 96% were seen once. The chain joins TRBV6-1 to TRBJ1-3, with TRBD1 as a possible D gene (5 bases). Specimen: memory CD8+ T cells sorted from blood. Regarding subset: CD45RO+ cells pooled with CCR7-negative TemRA cells. The TCR was taken from a man under 40 in good health. The CDR3 here is CASSELRTNSGNTIYF. CDR3 sequence (DNA): TGTGCCAGCAGTGAATTAAGGACAAACTCTGGAAACACCATATATTTT.